This entry features one T cell receptor (beta chain) sequence. Its antigen is not known. The data were taken from a study of identifying expanded T cells in peripheral blood. Overall study results and limits: Technical replicates showed about 1.1 changed clones; about two weeks roughly 18; four weeks 19.

Collection occurred without any documented infections or immune events in donors. TCRdb keeps only in-frame clones here, not all; method: immunoSEQ multiplex PCR. Here the sample spans 90,000 or so clones, about 90% being singletons. The receptor comes from a person between 18 and 69 years old in good health. Sequencing was performed on blood.

CDR3 nucleotide sequence: TGTGCCAGTAGTATATACGCTCAAGCTTTCTTT. Residues: CASSIYAQAFF. The V and J genes are TRBV19 and TRBJ1-1, with D unclear. Germline CDR1 and CDR2: LNHDA and SQIVND (reference sequence). This CDR3 comprises 11 residues. V was shortened by 2 bases and J by 9 bases, with 7 bases between the two germline ends.